This T cell receptor beta chain was recovered during a study of blood T cell repertoires in COVID-19. Produced via immunoSEQ multiplex PCR; TCRdb's table is partial and in-frame only. The sample holds 360,000 or so clones; about 90% are singletons and the top ten take approximately 1%. From germline, CDR1 is SEHNR and CDR2 FQNEAQ (reference sequence). The CDR3 runs 11 residues. The ends were cut back, 4 bases at V and 9 bases at J, with 7 bases in the middle. Sequenced: PBMCs or T cells enriched from blood (not recorded which). The TCR comes from a woman under 40 who had been exposed to COVID-19. The chain links TRBV7-9 to TRBJ1-5; D remains ambiguous. CDR3 sequence reads: CASSSTGPQHF. DNA of the CDR3: TGTGCCAGCAGCTCAACGGGGCCCCAGCATTTT.